The rows below give T cell receptor beta chains drawn from one sample of a study of blood T cell repertoires in COVID-19. The table came from immunoSEQ multiplex PCR; TCRdb's copy has only in-frame clones and leaves some out. In the table there are nearly 300,000 clones, roughly 88% of which are singletons. The specimen sequenced was peripheral blood. These receptor sequences come from a woman in her 30s who had recovered from COVID-19. Both conserved end residues are part of each CDR3. The D gene is left open where the match is weak. Clone size is given for some rows only: seen once, a few or many times, or a class if the clone is expanded.

abundance	j_gene	d_gene	v_gene	len	CDR3aa
few	TRBJ1-2	TRBD1	TRBV2	14	CASSPGQGISGYTF
.	TRBJ1-1	.	TRBV11-2	11	CASSSYTEAFF
.	TRBJ2-5	.	TRBV5-1	16	CASSSQNRGYQETQYF
.	TRBJ2-3	TRBD2	TRBV4-2	15	CASSLSGGVADTQYF
.	TRBJ2-5	.	TRBV7-3	15	CASSLTPSAGETQYF
.	TRBJ2-7	.	TRBV28	15	CASSLTVGLAYEQYF
.	TRBJ1-2	TRBD1	TRBV19	15	CASAGRGQGAEGYTF
.	TRBJ1-1	.	TRBV15	13	CATSRDLQGRAFF
.	TRBJ2-7	TRBD1	TRBV2	13	CASTTGQSYEQYF
.	TRBJ1-2	TRBD1	TRBV18	14	CASSPGQGGYGYTF
.	TRBJ1-2	TRBD1	TRBV7-3	13	CASSSRQGDGYTF
.	TRBJ1-1	.	TRBV27	14	CASSLFGRDTEAFF
.	TRBJ2-1	.	TRBV2	16	CASSEVGGNSYNEQFF
.	TRBJ2-2	TRBD1	TRBV19	21	CASSGEGQMMTLDRNTGELFF
.	TRBJ1-1	TRBD1	TRBV4-1	13	CASSLDRDTEAFF
.	TRBJ1-4	.	TRBV7-6	15	CASSLEAGPDEKLFF
.	TRBJ2-5	TRBD2	TRBV11-2	17	CASSLVGTSGVRETQYF
.	TRBJ1-5	.	TRBV30	13	CAWTGLFNQPQHF
.	TRBJ2-5	.	TRBV5-1	13	CASSLSPAGTQYF
few	TRBJ2-7	.	TRBV5-1	14	CASSLSVENYEQYF